This T cell receptor beta chain was observed in a study of Ad26.COV2.S vaccination and SARS-CoV-2 variants. Study summary: Intramuscular Ad26.COV2.S doses were given once or twice, 56 days apart. General observations from the study: The placebo group had lower spike-specific TCR breadth than the vaccine recipients did.

Treatment in this sample: around 19 received Ad26.COV2.S at low or high dose, single or two shots; about 5 received placebo; per-sample allocation not given. Specimens were obtained on day 63 following the first vaccine or placebo injection. Wuhan-strain spike was delivered by a replication-incompetent Ad26 vector. With respect to this clone: Its specificity is not known.

V lost 2 bases and J lost 3, with 18 bases in between. Looked up from germline, CDR1 is SGHRS and CDR2 is YFSETQ. The CDR3 has 17 residues. Clones were read by immunoSEQ multiplex PCR, and TCRdb kept only the in-frame ones, dropping some. The sample has roughly 410,000 clones, about four fifths seen once. The rearrangement links TRBV5-1 to TRBJ2-1, with a weak D call TRBD2 (5 bases). This sequence was found in a person between 18 and 60 years old who received the Ad26.COV2.S COVID-19 vaccine or a placebo. The material was peripheral blood, obtained in a trial of Ad26.COV2.S vaccine versus placebo. This CDR3 is CASSFHGRGWDYNEQFF. The CDR3 coding sequence is TGCGCCAGCAGCTTCCACGGACGGGGTTGGGACTACAATGAGCAGTTCTTC.